These 21 T cell receptor beta chains originate from one sample sequenced in a study of blood T cells in healthy people across ages. Combining a sample-barcoded 5' primer with a J-beta primer mix, a second PCR ran for about 7 to 11 cycles. TCRdb reprocessed the 5' RACE reads via MiXCR and lists one record per CDR3 protein. The data contain approximately 800,000 distinct CDR3 sequences, roughly 64% of them singletons. The sample taken for sequencing was blood. The source of these receptors is a man aged 30 to 39 in good health.

This clonotype was counted only a few times. The germline gene is not matched at one end of the junction; a read error may be the cause. The chain carries TRBV6-5 and TRBJ1-2; TRBD1 is a possible D gene (5 bases). Germline V gene data show CDR1 as MNHEY and CDR2 as SVGAGI. The CDR3 consists of 13 residues. CDR3 DNA: TGTGCCAGCCTAGGCGGGACTAACGATGGCTACACCTTC. Its protein is CASLGGTNDGYTF.

This chain connects TRBV7-6 to TRBJ2-4; D uncertain. The last part of the DNA fits TRBJ2-7 better; the J call may be wrong. The germline V gene has CDR1 SGHVS and CDR2 FNYEAQ. This CDR3 spans 11 amino acids. CDR3 region: CARKASLEQYF. The CDR3 nucleotides read TGTGCCAGAAAGGCCTCCCTCGAGCAGTACTTC.

Written as DNA, the CDR3 is TGTGCCAGCAGTGAAGCGAAGCGGGGGAGGGACGAGCAGTACTTC. Amino acid sequence: CASSEAKRGRDEQYF. The V and J genes are TRBV6-1 and TRBJ2-5; 8 nucleotides agree with TRBD2. The J call may be mistaken, given a closer DNA end match to TRBJ2-7. This CDR3 is 15 amino acids long. CDR1 and CDR2 from the germline V gene are MNHNS and SASEGT.

This clonotype was observed a few times. The rearrangement uses TRBV10-3 and TRBJ2-1, with 7 bases identical to TRBD1. The J segment lost 4 bases and the V segment lost 0 bases, leaving 6 bases of the junction unmatched. The germline V gene has CDR1 ENHRY and CDR2 SYGVKD. The CDR3 length is 16 residues. The CDR3 DNA follows: TGTGCCATCAGTGAGTCTGCCCGGGACAGTTACAATGAGCAGTTCTTC. This encodes CAISESARDSYNEQFF.

The genes are TRBV2 and TRBJ2-7; D not resolved. CDR3 length: 13 residues. V dropped 1 base and J dropped 2 bases, with 6 bases sitting between them. CDR1 SNHLY and CDR2 FYNNEI come from the germline V gene. The CDR3: CASSEVQAYEQYF. DNA of the CDR3: TGTGCCAGCAGTGAAGTCCAAGCCTACGAGCAGTACTTC. The variable domain in full, with the rest retrieved from reference TRBV2 and TRBJ2-7, is EPEVTQTPSHQVTQMGQEVILRCVPISNHLYFYWYRQILGQKVEFLVSFYNNEISEKSEIFDDQFSVERPDGSNFTLKIRSTKLEDSAMYFCASSEVQAYEQYFGPGTRLTVT.

This CDR3 is CASSQLGGENEQFF. In DNA form, the CDR3 reads TGTGCCAGCAGCCAACTCGGAGGTGAGAATGAGCAGTTCTTC. The chain recombines TRBV4-2 with TRBJ2-1; maybe TRBD2 (5 bases). Trimming left V 2 bases short and J 7 bases short, with 12 bases between. This CDR3 has 14 amino acids. Germline V gives CDR1 LGHNA, CDR2 YNFKEQ.

This clonotype was observed a handful of times. This chain links TRBV29-1 with TRBJ2-7; D is unresolved. Germline assignment: CDR1 SQVTM and CDR2 ANQGSEA. Trimming cost V 6 bases and J 2 bases, with 17 bases left between them. This CDR3 is 14 amino acids long. CDR3 nucleotide sequence: TGCAGCGTCCTCAGAAACTCACACCCCTACGAGCAGTACTTC. Translated, it gives CSVLRNSHPYEQYF.

This clonotype was counted only a few times. The chain links TRBV15 to TRBJ2-7, with D perhaps TRBD2 (5 bases). Germline V CDR1 and CDR2: LNHNV, YYDKDF (reference sequence). With 8 bases removed from V and 0 bases from J, the gap between germline ends came to 14 bases. The CDR3 extends over 14 amino acids. In DNA, the CDR3 is TGTGCCACCTCCGAGGACTCCATCTCCTACGAGCAGTACTTC. Amino acid sequence: CATSEDSISYEQYF. Full variable domain (missing parts from reference TRBV15 and TRBJ2-7): DAMVIQNPRYQVTQFGKPVTLSCSQTLNHNVMYWYQQKSSQAPKLLFHYYDKDFNNEADTPDNFQSRRPNTSFCFLDIRSPGLGDTAMYLCATSEDSISYEQYFGPGTRLTVT.

This clonotype was found once. The chain joins TRBV30 to TRBJ2-7; D uncertain. There are 13 residues in the CDR3. Germline V gene sequence: CDR1 GTSNPN, CDR2 SVGIG (reference sequence). V lost 4 bases, J lost 1 base, and 11 bases lay in between. The CDR3 region is CAWNIGLSYEQYF. The CDR3 bases are TGTGCCTGGAACATCGGATTATCCTACGAGCAGTACTTC. The whole variable domain, remainder taken from reference TRBV30 and TRBJ2-7, is SQTIHQWPATLVQPVGSPLSLECTVEGTSNPNLYWYRQAAGRGLQLLFYSVGIGQISSEVPQNLSASRPQDRQFILSSKKLLLSDSGFYLCAWNIGLSYEQYFGPGTRLTVT.

This clonotype has a handful of counts. The chain is built from TRBV2 and TRBJ2-7; weak D call: TRBD1 (6 bases). CDR3 size: 15 residues. Trimming took off 1 base at V and 3 bases at J, with 13 bases between the two ends. From germline, CDR1 is SNHLY and CDR2 FYNNEI. CDR3 in amino acids: CASSEEPGVGYEQYF. CDR3 DNA sequence: TGTGCCAGCAGTGAAGAGCCAGGGGTAGGCTACGAGCAGTACTTC.

This CDR3 reads CASSLSGPNDEQYF. The DNA for the CDR3 is TGTGCCAGCAGCTTAAGCGGGCCTAACGACGAGCAGTACTTC. This rearrangement joins TRBV11-3 to TRBJ2-7; D possibly corresponds to TRBD2 (6 bases). Trimming took 2 bases from V and 5 from J, leaving 13 bases between them. This CDR3 contains 14 residues. The germline gives CDR1 SGHNT, CDR2 YENEEA.

The CDR3 sequence: CASTLPGANVLTF. The CDR3 nucleotides are TGTGCCAGCACTTTGCCTGGGGCCAACGTCCTGACTTTC. The rearrangement uses TRBV6-2 or TRBV6-3 and TRBJ2-6; D remains ambiguous. V lost 7 bases, J lost 2 bases, and 6 bases lay in between. The germline V gene encodes CDR1 MNHEY and CDR2 SVGEGT. The CDR3 has 13 amino acids.

The chain couples TRBV27 to TRBJ2-7; D is unresolved. This CDR3 comprises 16 residues. CDR1 MNHEY and CDR2 SMNVEV come from the germline V gene (reference sequence). Trimming shortened V by 3 bases and J by 3 bases, and 18 bases separated the two germline ends. The CDR3 reads CASSLTSEGRRYEQYF. The CDR3 nucleotides read TGTGCCAGCAGTTTGACATCCGAAGGACGACGCTACGAGCAGTACTTC.

The CDR3 loop reads CSVGGGPRQGYGYTF. The DNA of the CDR3 is TGCAGCGTTGGAGGGGGACCTCGACAGGGCTATGGCTACACCTTC. The V call is TRBV29-1, the J call TRBJ1-2; 7 bases agree with TRBD1. The CDR3 has 15 amino acids. With V trimmed by 4 bases and J by 4 bases, 12 bases remained unmatched. Germline-derived CDR1 and CDR2 are SQVTM and ANQGSEA.

J is TRBJ2-5 and V is TRBV4-2; 9 bases fit TRBD1. CDR3 length: 15 residues. The V gene end was trimmed by 2 bases and the J gene end by 4 bases; junction bases not matched to a gene: 5. The germline V gene has CDR1 LGHNA and CDR2 YNFKEQ. The CDR3 nucleotides are TGTGCCAGCAGCCAATTAGGACAGGGGTCAGAGACCCAGTACTTC. It is translated as CASSQLGQGSETQYF.

The CDR3 DNA follows: TGTGCCATCAGTGAGTCGACAAGGGGCGTCACTGAAGCTTTCTTT. Protein sequence: CAISESTRGVTEAFF. This chain joins TRBV10-3 and TRBJ1-1; D is possibly TRBD1 (5 bases). The CDR3 totals 15 residues. The V end was cut by 0 bases, the J end by 4 bases, with 12 bases between. CDR1 and CDR2 from the germline V gene are ENHRY and SYGVKD.

In DNA, the CDR3 is TGCAGCGTTGAGGGACAGCTGAACACTGAAGCTTTCTTT. It is translated as CSVEGQLNTEAFF. The chain combines TRBV29-1 with TRBJ1-1; 7 bases agree with TRBD1. This CDR3 is 13 amino acids long. V shed 3 bases and J 0 bases; nucleotides not matched to a gene: 1. Germline V gene sequence: CDR1 SQVTM, CDR2 ANQGSEA.

The CDR3 DNA reads as TGTGCCAGCAGCTTAGGAGCCCGCCCCGGGAGTTTATTGTACTTC. Translated, it gives CASSLGARPGSLLYF. The V gene is TRBV11-1, the J gene TRBJ2-5; a weak D match, TRBD2 (6 bases). V lost 1 base and J lost 13, with 22 bases in between. Germline assignment: CDR1 SGHAT and CDR2 FQDESV (reference sequence). CDR3 length equals 15 residues.

Here the CDR3 reads CSAPTGASGRWINEQFF. The CDR3 DNA reads TGCAGTGCTCCCACGGGAGCTAGCGGGAGGTGGATCAATGAGCAGTTCTTC. The chain has TRBV20-1 and TRBJ2-1, with TRBD2 matching 11 bases. This CDR3 is 17 amino acids long. V lost 5 bases and J lost 6; bases outside the gene matches: 15. The germline V gene encodes CDR1 DFQATT and CDR2 SNEGSKA (reference sequence).

This chain uses TRBV20-1 with TRBJ2-5; 11 bases align to TRBD1. CDR1 is DFQATT and CDR2 is SNEGSKA in the germline V gene (reference sequence). The CDR3 totals 16 residues. V dropped 6 bases and J dropped 4; count of bases not matched to a gene: 13. The CDR3 DNA sequence: TGCAGTGCCTACAAAATCGGGACAGGGGGTTTAGAGACCCAGTACTTC. The encoded protein is CSAYKIGTGGLETQYF.

This clonotype appeared a few times. The chain recombines TRBV10-3 with TRBJ1-1; perhaps TRBD1 as D (6 bases). The germline V gene encodes CDR1 ENHRY and CDR2 SYGVKD. The CDR3 loop spans 15 amino acids. V lost 5 bases and J lost 1, with 14 bases in between. For the CDR3, the DNA is TGTGCCATCAGTCCTAGGGGGGTGCAGAACACTGAAGCTTTCTTT. Protein product: CAISPRGVQNTEAFF.